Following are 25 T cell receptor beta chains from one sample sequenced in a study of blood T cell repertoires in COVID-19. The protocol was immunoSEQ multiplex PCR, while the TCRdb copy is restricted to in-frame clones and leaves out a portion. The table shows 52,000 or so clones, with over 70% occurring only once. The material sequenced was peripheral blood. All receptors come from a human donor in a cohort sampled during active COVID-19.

The CDR3 DNA sequence: TGTGCCTGGAGTGACGGGGGGGGAGGCACTGAAGCTTTCTTT. Translated: CAWSDGGGGTEAFF. V usage is TRBV30 and J usage is TRBJ1-1, with D possibly TRBD1 on 5 matching bases. Between the trimmed V and J ends, which lost 1 base and 4 bases, there was a span of 13 bases. CDR3 length: 14 residues. CDR1 GTSNPN and CDR2 SVGIG come from the germline V gene (reference sequence).

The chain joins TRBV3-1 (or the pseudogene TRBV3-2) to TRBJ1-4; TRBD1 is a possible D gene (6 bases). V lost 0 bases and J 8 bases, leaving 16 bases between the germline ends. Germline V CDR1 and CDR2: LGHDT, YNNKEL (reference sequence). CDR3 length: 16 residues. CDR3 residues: CASSQDWDIGGEKLFF. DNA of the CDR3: TGTGCCAGCAGCCAAGATTGGGACATTGGCGGGGAAAAACTGTTTTTT.

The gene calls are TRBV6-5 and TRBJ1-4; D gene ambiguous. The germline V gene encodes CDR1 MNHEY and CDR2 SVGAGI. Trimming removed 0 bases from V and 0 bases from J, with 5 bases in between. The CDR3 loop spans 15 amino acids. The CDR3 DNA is TGTGCCAGCAGTTACTCGATAGCAACTAATGAAAAACTGTTTTTT. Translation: CASSYSIATNEKLFF.

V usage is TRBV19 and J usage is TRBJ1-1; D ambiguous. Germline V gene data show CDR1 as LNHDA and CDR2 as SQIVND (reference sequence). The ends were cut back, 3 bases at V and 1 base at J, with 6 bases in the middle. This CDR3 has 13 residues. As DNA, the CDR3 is TGTGCCAGTAGTATCGTACAGAACACTGAAGCTTTCTTT. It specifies CASSIVQNTEAFF. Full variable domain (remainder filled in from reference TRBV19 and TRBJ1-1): DGGITQSPKYLFRKEGQNVTLSCEQNLNHDAMYWYRQDPGQGLRLIYYSQIVNDFQKGDIAEGYSVSREKKESFPLTVTSAQKNPTAFYLCASSIVQNTEAFFGQGTRLTVV.

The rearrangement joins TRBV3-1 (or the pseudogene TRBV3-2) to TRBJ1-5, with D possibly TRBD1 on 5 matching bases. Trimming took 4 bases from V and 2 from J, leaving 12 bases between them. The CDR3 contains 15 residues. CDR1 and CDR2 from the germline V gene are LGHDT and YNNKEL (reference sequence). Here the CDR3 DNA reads TGTGCCAGCAGCCCCCCGGGGGGGGGCAATCAGCCCCAGCATTTT. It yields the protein CASSPPGGGNQPQHF.

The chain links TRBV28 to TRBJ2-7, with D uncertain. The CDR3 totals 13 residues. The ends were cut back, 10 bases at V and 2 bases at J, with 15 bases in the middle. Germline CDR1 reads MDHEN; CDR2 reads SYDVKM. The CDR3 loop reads CATTVNRPYEQYF. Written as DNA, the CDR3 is TGTGCCACCACAGTGAACAGACCCTACGAGCAGTACTTC.

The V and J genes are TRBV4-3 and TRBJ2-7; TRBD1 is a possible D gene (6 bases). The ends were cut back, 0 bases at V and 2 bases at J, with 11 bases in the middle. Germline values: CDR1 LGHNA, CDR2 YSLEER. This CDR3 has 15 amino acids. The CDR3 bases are TGCGCCAGCAGCCAAGATTGGGACACTCCCTACGAGCAGTACTTC. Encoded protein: CASSQDWDTPYEQYF.

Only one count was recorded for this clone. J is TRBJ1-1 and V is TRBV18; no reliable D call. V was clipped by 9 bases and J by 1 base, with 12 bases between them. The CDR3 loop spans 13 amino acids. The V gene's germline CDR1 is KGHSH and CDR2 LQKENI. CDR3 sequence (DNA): TGTGCCAGTCTAATCACCCAGAACACTGAAGCTTTCTTT. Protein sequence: CASLITQNTEAFF. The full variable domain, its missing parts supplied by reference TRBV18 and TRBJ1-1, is NAGVMQNPRHLVRRRGQEARLRCSPMKGHSHVYWYRQLPEEGLKFMVYLQKENIIDESGMPKERFSAEFPKEGPSILRIQQVVRGDSAAYFCASLITQNTEAFFGQGTRLTVV.

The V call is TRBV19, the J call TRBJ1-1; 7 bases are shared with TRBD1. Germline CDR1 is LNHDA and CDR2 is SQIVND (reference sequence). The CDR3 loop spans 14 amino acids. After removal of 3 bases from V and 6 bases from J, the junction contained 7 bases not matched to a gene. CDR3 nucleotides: TGTGCCAGTAGTATTTTAGGGGGCGGCGCTGAAGCTTTCTTT. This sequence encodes CASSILGGGAEAFF. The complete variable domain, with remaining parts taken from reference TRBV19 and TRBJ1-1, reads DGGITQSPKYLFRKEGQNVTLSCEQNLNHDAMYWYRQDPGQGLRLIYYSQIVNDFQKGDIAEGYSVSREKKESFPLTVTSAQKNPTAFYLCASSILGGGAEAFFGQGTRLTVV.

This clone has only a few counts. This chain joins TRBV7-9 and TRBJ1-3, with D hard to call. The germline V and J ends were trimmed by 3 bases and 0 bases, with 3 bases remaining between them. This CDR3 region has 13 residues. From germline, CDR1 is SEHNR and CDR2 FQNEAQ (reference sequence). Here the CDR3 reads CASSFGSGNTIYF. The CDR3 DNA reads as TGTGCCAGCAGCTTCGGCTCTGGAAACACCATATATTTT.

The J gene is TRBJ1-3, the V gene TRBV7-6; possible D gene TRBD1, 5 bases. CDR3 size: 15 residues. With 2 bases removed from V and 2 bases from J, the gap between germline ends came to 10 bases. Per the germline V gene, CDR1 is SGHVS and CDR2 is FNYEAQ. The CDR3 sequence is CASSLQGVAGNTIYF. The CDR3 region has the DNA TGTGCCAGCAGCTTACAGGGTGTCGCTGGAAACACCATATATTTT.

The CDR3 reads CASSLDRDRVTNIQYF. In DNA form, the CDR3 reads TGTGCCAGCAGTTTAGACCGGGACAGGGTTACAAACATTCAGTACTTC. This sequence joins TRBV27 and TRBJ2-4, with 9 bases that match TRBD1. V was pared by 2 bases and J by 6 bases, with 8 bases of the junction left unmatched. The CDR3 extends over 16 amino acids. The germline gives CDR1 MNHEY, CDR2 SMNVEV (reference sequence).

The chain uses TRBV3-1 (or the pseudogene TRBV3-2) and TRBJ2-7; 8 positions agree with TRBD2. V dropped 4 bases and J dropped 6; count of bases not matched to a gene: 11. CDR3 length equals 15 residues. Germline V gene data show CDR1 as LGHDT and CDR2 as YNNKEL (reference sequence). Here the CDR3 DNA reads TGTGCCAGCAGCCGTGGGGCGGGAGGAGGGCTCGAGCAGTACTTC. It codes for CASSRGAGGGLEQYF.

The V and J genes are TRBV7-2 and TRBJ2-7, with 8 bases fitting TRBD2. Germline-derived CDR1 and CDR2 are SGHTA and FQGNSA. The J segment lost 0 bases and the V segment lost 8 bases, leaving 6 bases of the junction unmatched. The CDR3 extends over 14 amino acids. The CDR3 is CASEASGLSYEQYF. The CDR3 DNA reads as TGTGCCAGCGAGGCTAGCGGGCTCTCCTACGAGCAGTACTTC.

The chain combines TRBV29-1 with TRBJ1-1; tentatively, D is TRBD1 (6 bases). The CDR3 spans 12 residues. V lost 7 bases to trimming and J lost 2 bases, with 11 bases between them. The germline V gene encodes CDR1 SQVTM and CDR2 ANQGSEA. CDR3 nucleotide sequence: TGCAGCGGCTGGACAGCAAACACTGAAGCTTTCTTT. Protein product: CSGWTANTEAFF.

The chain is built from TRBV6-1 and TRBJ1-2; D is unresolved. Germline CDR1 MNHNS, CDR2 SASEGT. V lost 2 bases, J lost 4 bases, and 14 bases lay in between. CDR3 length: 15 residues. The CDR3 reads CASSERGSTFYGYTF. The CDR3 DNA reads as TGTGCCAGCAGTGAAAGAGGCAGTACCTTCTATGGCTACACCTTC.

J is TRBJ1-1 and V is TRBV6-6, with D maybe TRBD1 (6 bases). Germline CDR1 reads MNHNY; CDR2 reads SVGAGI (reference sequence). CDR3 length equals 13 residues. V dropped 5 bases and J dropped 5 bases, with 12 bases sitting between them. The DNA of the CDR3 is TGTGCCAGCAGTCATCCTACAGGGACTGAAGCTTTCTTT. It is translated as CASSHPTGTEAFF.

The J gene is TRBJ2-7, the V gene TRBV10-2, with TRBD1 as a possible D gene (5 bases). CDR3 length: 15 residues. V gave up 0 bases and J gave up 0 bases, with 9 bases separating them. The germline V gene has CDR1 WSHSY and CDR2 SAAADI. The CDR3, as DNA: TGCGCCAGCAGTGAGTCTGGGGCCAGCTCCTACGAGCAGTACTTC. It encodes CASSESGASSYEQYF.

The CDR3 region is CASSGVPGQGTEAFF. The CDR3 DNA is TGTGCCAGCAGCGGCGTCCCGGGACAGGGGACTGAAGCTTTCTTT. The V and J genes are TRBV9 and TRBJ1-1; 10 nucleotides line up with TRBD1. Germline V gene lookup returns CDR1 SGDLS and CDR2 YYNGEE. The CDR3 covers 15 residues. The V and J ends lost 3 bases and 5 bases, in that order; junction bases with no gene match: 7.

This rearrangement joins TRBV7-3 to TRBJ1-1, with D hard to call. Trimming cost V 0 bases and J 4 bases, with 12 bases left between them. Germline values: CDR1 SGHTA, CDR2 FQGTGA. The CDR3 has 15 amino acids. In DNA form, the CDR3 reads TGTGCCAGCAGCTTAACGTCGGGGAAGGGCACTGAAGCTTTCTTT. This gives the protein CASSLTSGKGTEAFF. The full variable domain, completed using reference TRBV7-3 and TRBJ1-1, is GAGVSQTPSNKVTEKGKYVELRCDPISGHTALYWYRQSLGQGPEFLIYFQGTGAADDSGLPNDRFFAVRPEGSVSTLKIQRTERGDSAVYLCASSLTSGKGTEAFFGQGTRLTVV.

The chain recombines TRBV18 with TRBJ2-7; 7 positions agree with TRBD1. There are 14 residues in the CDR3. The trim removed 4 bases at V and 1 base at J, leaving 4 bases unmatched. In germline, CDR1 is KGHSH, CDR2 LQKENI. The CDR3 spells CASSRDRVSYEQYF. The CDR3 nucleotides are TGTGCCAGCTCACGCGACAGGGTGTCCTACGAGCAGTACTTC. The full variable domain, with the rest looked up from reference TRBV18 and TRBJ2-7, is NAGVMQNPRHLVRRRGQEARLRCSPMKGHSHVYWYRQLPEEGLKFMVYLQKENIIDESGMPKERFSAEFPKEGPSILRIQQVVRGDSAAYFCASSRDRVSYEQYFGPGTRLTVT.

CDR3 amino acids: CASSFGQGALMNTEAFF. In DNA, the CDR3 is TGTGCCAGCAGCTTCGGACAGGGGGCACTCATGAACACTGAAGCTTTCTTT. The chain carries TRBV5-5 and TRBJ1-1; 11 bases agree with TRBD1. Germline V CDR1 and CDR2: SGHKS, YYEKEE (reference sequence). The CDR3 loop spans 17 amino acids. The ends lost 2 bases at V and 0 bases at J; junction bases unmatched: 6.

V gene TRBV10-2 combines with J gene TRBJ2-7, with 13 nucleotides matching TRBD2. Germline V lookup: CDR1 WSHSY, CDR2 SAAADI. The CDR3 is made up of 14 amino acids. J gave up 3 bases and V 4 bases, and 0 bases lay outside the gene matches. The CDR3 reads CASSGLAGGYEQYF. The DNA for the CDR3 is TGCGCCAGCAGTGGACTAGCGGGAGGCTACGAGCAGTACTTC.

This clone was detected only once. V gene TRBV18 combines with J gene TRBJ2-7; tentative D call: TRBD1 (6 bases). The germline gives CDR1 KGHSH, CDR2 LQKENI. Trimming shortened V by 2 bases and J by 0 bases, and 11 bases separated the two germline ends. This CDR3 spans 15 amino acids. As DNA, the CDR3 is TGTGCCAGCTCACCAGAGCAGGGGAGCTCCTACGAGCAGTACTTC. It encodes CASSPEQGSSYEQYF. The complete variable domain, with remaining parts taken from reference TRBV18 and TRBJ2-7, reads NAGVMQNPRHLVRRRGQEARLRCSPMKGHSHVYWYRQLPEEGLKFMVYLQKENIIDESGMPKERFSAEFPKEGPSILRIQQVVRGDSAAYFCASSPEQGSSYEQYFGPGTRLTVT.

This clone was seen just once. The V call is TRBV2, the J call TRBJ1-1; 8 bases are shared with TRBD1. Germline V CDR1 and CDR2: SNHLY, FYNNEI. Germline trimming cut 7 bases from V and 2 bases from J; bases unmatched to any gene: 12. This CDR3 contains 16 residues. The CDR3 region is CASTTLRDRLNTEAFF. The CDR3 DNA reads TGTGCCAGCACCACCCTGCGGGACAGGCTAAACACTGAAGCTTTCTTT. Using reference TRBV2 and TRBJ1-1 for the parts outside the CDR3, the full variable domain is EPEVTQTPSHQVTQMGQEVILRCVPISNHLYFYWYRQILGQKVEFLVSFYNNEISEKSEIFDDQFSVERPDGSNFTLKIRSTKLEDSAMYFCASTTLRDRLNTEAFFGQGTRLTVV.